The clone carrying this TCR beta chain appeared a few times. These data are taken from a study of blood T cell repertoires in COVID-19. Study-level information: Acute-phase and convalescent COVID-19 samples originated in the United States, Italy and Spain. The analysed material was cDNA or gDNA that came from T cells, B-cell-depleted T cells, or PBMCs.

Authors' processing steps: For nucleated cells, counts were estimated from reference gene primer amplification. Method: immunoSEQ multiplex PCR; TCRdb's copy keeps in-frame clones and lacks some. For V, J and clone size, that table is used; D and trimming come from the DNA. Among about 81,000 clones listed, around nine tenths were seen once. V lost 4 bases to trimming and J lost 9 bases, with 14 bases between them. CDR1 and CDR2 from the germline V gene are SGDLS and YYNGEE. The CDR3 loop spans 13 amino acids. The specimen was peripheral blood. The TCR was taken from an elderly woman with acute or convalescent COVID-19. The genes are TRBV9 and TRBJ2-1; D might be TRBD1 (6 bases). CDR3 in amino acids: CASSTPQGIEQFF. The CDR3, as DNA: TGTGCCAGCAGCACCCCTCAGGGGATTGAGCAGTTCTTC.